Sequencing of this T cell receptor beta chain was carried out in a study of blood T cell repertoires in COVID-19. The overall study: The United States, Italy and Spain supplied acute and convalescent COVID-19 samples. PBMCs, B-cell-depleted T cells, or T cells were the source of the cDNA or gDNA that made up the material.

The germline V gene encodes CDR1 LGHDT and CDR2 YNNKEL (reference sequence). Trimming cost V 5 bases and J 3 bases; bases outside gene matches: 16. The CDR3 contains 18 residues. Per the authors' pipeline: For nucleated cells, counts were estimated from reference gene primer amplification. Using immunoSEQ multiplex PCR, the repertoire was profiled, and TCRdb retains in-frame clones only, with some absent. V and J calls and clone size come straight from that table; D and trimming were deduced from the DNA. The data contain tens of thousands of clones, around 87% of them singletons. The sequencing input was peripheral blood. The TCR was taken from a man in his forties or fifties in a cohort sampled during active COVID-19. The chain recombines TRBV3-1 (or the pseudogene TRBV3-2) with TRBJ1-3; TRBD1 matches 7 bases. The CDR3 DNA reads as TGTGCCAGCAGCTCCCACCGGAGAGACAGGGCATATGGAAACACCATATATTTT. As protein: CASSSHRRDRAYGNTIYF.